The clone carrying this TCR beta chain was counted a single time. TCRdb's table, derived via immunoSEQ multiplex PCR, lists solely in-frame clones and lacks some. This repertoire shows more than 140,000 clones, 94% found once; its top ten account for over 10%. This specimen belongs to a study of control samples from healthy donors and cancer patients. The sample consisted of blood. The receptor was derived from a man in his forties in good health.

CDR3 sequence: CASSYWGRDEKLFF. The DNA of the CDR3 is TGTGCCAGCAGTTACTGGGGTAGGGATGAAAAACTGTTTTTT. The chain joins TRBV6-2 or TRBV6-3 to TRBJ1-4, with D hard to call. Germline assignment: CDR1 MNHEY and CDR2 SVGEGT. The length of the CDR3 is 14 residues. V lost 1 base, J lost 6 bases, and 9 bases lay in between.